This note documents a single T cell receptor (beta chain) sequence. Its cognate antigen has yet to be identified. Base qualities are not recorded, but no much larger clone differs from it by a single base. The record originates from a study of OX40 agonist ivuxolimab in advanced cancers. About the investigation overall: The costimulatory receptor OX40 (CD134) was targeted by ivuxolimab, a fully human IgG2 agonistic monoclonal antibody. Patients were allowed to have had prior anti-PD-1, anti-PD-L1 or anti-CTLA-4 therapy, and about 40% of the dose-escalation patients had been treated with checkpoint inhibitors. Peripheral TCRbeta sequencing aimed to test whether ivuxolimab altered TCR sequence diversity and caused clonal T-cell expansion. In the dose-escalation cohort, around four fifths of patients were male, and the mean age was approximately 60 years, with a range of roughly 23 to 85. Partial responses were achieved by three dose-escalation patients, of whom one had hepatocellular carcinoma and two had cutaneous melanoma. Intravenous ivuxolimab was administered to patients every 2 weeks at six dose levels: 0.01, 0.1, 0.3, 1.5, 3 and 10 mg/kg. The paper covers the monotherapy dose-escalation part of the phase I ivuxolimab trial, which included N of about 50 patients. Of the roughly 54 dose-escalation patients, hepatocellular carcinoma was present in about 20, melanoma in around 15, renal cell carcinoma in 9 and head and neck cancer in 9. Overall study results and their limits: Low levels of normalized T-cell clonal expansion were also seen in some patients who did not respond. Clonal expansion of both CD4+ and CD8+ blood T cells was observed from baseline to week 6 at doses 0.1 to 3.0 mg/kg. In the 0.1-3.0 mg/kg groups, partial responders had among the lowest normalized peripheral clonal expansion, particularly in CD8+ T cells. On average, CD8+ T cells showed more expanded clones than CD4+ T cells after ivuxolimab. Which antigens the clonally expanded peripheral T cells were specific for was not determined.

To sequence the TCRbeta CDR3 region, genomic DNA was isolated from the sorted cells. The immunoSEQ Assay was used for sequencing of TCRbeta CDR3 regions. In its TCRdb copy, this immuneACCESS table keeps in-frame sequences only and misses some clones. Where compared with another copy, unresolved V genes explain less than half of these, and the others have no known cause. The sample has 65,000 to 90,000 clones on record, 80% to 90% of them singletons. Over 4.5% of the sample is held by the ten biggest clonotypes. Patients with a history of autoimmune disease or receiving systemic immunosuppression were excluded from the trial. Peripheral blood for TCR sequencing was collected from all dose cohorts at baseline, on cycle 4 day 1, and on cycle 7 day 1. The samples were taken from a phase I, first-in-human, multicenter, open-label dose-escalation trial of ivuxolimab. Adults with locally advanced or metastatic head and neck squamous cell, hepatocellular, melanoma or renal cell carcinoma were enrolled in the trial. Before TCR sequencing, CD4+ T cells and CD8+ T cells were sorted from peripheral blood as separate populations.

Spanning cysteine to phenylalanine, the CDR3 consists of 15 amino acids. Just the 45-base CDR3 DNA is kept, in frame starting at base 1. V is pruned by 3 bases and J by 5 bases, leaving 9 bases of the junction without a gene match. From the germline V gene, CDR1 is KGHSH and CDR2 is LQKENI. This receptor chain uses TRBV18 and TRBJ1-1; 7 central nucleotides agree with TRBD1. The receptor was derived from an adult with an advanced solid tumor such as melanoma, head and neck, liver or kidney cancer. The sequencing used CD4+ or CD8+ T cells sorted from blood, collected in a trial of the OX40 agonist ivuxolimab. The CDR3 reads CASSPRQGKETEAFF. The DNA is as follows: TGTGCCAGCTCACCCCGACAGGGTAAGGAAACTGAAGCTTTCTTT.